This entry features one T cell receptor (beta chain) sequence. Its cognate antigen is unknown. This record comes from a study of cytomegalovirus exposure and HLA in healthy donors. Study-wide context: From HLA-typed donors, an early data release held around 80 million unique TCRs.

Germline lookup yields CDR1 PRHDT and CDR2 FYEKMQ (reference sequence). With 0 bases removed from V and 2 bases from J, the gap between germline ends came to 13 bases. CDR3 length: 16 amino acids. General study results and limits: As a later analysis revealed, most CMV-associated TCR beta chains appeared HLA-restricted. Analysis was performed later, and it showed HLA-associated TCR beta chains to be more clonally expanded than equally common others.

Among the donors, all were healthy bone marrow donors. It was with 60 Vbeta and 13 Jbeta primers that the PCR ran. Clones were sequenced by immunoSEQ multiplex PCR, and TCRdb holds only the in-frame ones, with some missing. The sample lists 150,000 or so clones; about three quarters were seen once. The clonotype was recovered from a female donor in good health and CMV-seronegative. The chain recombines TRBV13 with TRBJ1-1; D might be TRBD1 (5 bases). Sample: PBMCs. This chain's CDR3 is CASSLGGGARNTEAFF. The CDR3, as DNA: TGTGCCAGCAGCTTAGGAGGTGGGGCAAGAAACACTGAAGCTTTCTTT.